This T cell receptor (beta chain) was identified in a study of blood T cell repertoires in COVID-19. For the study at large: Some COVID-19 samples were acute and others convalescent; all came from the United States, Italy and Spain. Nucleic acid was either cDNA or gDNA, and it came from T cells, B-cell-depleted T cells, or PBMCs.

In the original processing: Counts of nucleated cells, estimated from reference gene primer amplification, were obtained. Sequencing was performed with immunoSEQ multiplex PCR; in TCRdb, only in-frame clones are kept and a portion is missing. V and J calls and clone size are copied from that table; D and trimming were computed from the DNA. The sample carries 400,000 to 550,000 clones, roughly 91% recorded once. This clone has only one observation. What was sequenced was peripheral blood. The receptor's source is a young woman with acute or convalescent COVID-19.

CDR3 sequence: CASSIASGGLYNEQFF. CDR3 bases: TGTGCCAGTAGTATAGCTAGCGGGGGTTTATACAATGAGCAGTTCTTC. This sequence joins TRBV19 and TRBJ2-1, with 10 nucleotides matching TRBD2. The length of the CDR3 is 16 residues. The trim removed 1 base at V and 4 bases at J, leaving 4 bases unmatched. Germline V gene sequence: CDR1 LNHDA, CDR2 SQIVND (reference sequence).